The entry that follows covers one T cell receptor beta chain sequence. What it binds is not known. This may come from a read error, since a much larger clone is one base off. TCR beta CDR3 region amplification was performed from RNA transcripts. During a first-round RT-PCR of the TCR CDR3, the HTBI primer set was used. From the multiplex PCR reads, TCRdb called clonotypes with MiXCR, one entry per CDR3 protein. The data contain about 840,000 distinct CDR3 sequences, about 38% of them singletons. Hyperthyroidism, newly diagnosed and lasting under 2 months, affected patients aged 18 to 65. Patients showing uncontrolled infection, other autoimmune disease, pregnancy or lactation were ineligible. These data come from a study of T cells in Graves' hyperthyroidism and ophthalmopathy. Germline CDR1 and CDR2: SGHVS and FQNEAQ. The CDR3 contains 13 residues. General study findings and limits: Blood also showed most of the thyroid clonotypes that were expanded above 0.001. Ophthalmopathy and stable hyperthyroidism were told apart by a 13 V-J model.

The TCR sequence derives from a young man with Graves' hyperthyroidism. Sample: blood. This chain connects TRBV7-8 to TRBJ1-3, with unresolved D. CDR3 amino acids: CASSLEVGSTIYF. The CDR3 DNA is TGTGCCAGCAGCTTAGAGGTTGGAAGCACCATATATTTT. Supplemented by reference TRBV7-8 and TRBJ1-3, the full variable domain reads GAGVSQSPRYKVAKRGQDVALRCDPISGHVSLFWYQQALGQGPEFLTYFQNEAQLDKSGLPSDRFFAERPEGSVSTLKIQRTQQEDSAVYLCASSLEVGSTIYFGEGSWLTVV.